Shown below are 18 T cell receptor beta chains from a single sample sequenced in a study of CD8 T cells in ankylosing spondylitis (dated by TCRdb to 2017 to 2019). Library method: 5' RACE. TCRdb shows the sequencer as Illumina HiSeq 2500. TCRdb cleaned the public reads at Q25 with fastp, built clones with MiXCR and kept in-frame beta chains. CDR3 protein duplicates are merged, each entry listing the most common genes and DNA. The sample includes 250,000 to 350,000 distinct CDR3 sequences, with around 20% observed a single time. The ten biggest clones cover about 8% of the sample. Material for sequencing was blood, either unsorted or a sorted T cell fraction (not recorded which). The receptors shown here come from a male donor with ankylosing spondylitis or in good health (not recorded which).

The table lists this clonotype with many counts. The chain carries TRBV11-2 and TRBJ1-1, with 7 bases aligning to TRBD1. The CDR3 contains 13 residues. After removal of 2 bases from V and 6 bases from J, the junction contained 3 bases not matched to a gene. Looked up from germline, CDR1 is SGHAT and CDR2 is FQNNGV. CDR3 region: CASSLTGVPEAFF. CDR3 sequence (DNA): TGTGCCAGCAGCTTAACAGGGGTTCCTGAAGCTTTCTTT.

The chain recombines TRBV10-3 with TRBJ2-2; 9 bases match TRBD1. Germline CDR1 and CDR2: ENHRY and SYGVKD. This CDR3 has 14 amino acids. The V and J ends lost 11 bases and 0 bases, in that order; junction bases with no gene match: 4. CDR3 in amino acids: CALGTGSNTGELFF. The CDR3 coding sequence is TGTGCCTTAGGGACAGGGTCGAACACCGGGGAGCTGTTTTTT.

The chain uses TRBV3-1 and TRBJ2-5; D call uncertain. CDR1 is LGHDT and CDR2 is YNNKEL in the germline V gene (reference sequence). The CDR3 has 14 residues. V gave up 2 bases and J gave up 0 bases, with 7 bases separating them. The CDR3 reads CASSQRADQETQYF. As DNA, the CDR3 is TGTGCCAGCAGCCAACGGGCAGACCAAGAGACCCAGTACTTC.

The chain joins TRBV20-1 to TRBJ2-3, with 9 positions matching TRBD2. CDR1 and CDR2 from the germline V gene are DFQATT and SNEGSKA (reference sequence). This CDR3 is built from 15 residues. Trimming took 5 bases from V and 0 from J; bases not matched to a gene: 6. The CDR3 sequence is CSAPPSGTSTDTQYF. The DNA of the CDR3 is TGCAGTGCTCCCCCTAGCGGGACTAGCACAGATACGCAGTATTTT.

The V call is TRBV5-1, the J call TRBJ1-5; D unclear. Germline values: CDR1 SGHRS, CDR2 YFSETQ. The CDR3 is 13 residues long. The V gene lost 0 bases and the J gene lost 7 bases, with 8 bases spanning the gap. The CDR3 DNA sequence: TGCGCCAGCAGCTTGGAAGCGGGGCAGCCCCAGCATTTT. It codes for CASSLEAGQPQHF.

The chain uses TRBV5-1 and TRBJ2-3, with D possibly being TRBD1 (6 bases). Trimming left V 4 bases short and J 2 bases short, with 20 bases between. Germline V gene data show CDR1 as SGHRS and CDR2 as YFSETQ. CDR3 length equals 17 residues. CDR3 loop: CASSQGRLAVPTDTQYF. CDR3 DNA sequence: TGCGCCAGCAGCCAGGGGAGATTGGCGGTCCCCACAGATACGCAGTATTTT.

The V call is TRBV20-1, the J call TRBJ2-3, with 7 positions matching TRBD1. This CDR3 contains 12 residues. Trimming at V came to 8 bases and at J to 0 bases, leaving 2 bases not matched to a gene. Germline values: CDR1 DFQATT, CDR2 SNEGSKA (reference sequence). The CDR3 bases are TGCAGTCTCAGGGGGAGCACAGATACGCAGTATTTT. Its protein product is CSLRGSTDTQYF.

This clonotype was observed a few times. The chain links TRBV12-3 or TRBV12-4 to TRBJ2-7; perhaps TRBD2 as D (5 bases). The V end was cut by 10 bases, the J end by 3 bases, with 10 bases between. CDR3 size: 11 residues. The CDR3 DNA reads TGTGCCAACCCGGGGTTCTACGAGCAGTACGTC. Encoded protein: CANPGFYEQYV.

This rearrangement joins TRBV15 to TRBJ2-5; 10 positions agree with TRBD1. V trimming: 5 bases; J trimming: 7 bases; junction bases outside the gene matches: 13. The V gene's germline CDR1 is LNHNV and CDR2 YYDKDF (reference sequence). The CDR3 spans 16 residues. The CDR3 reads CATSGRQGADRGTQYF. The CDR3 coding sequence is TGTGCCACCAGCGGACGACAGGGGGCGGACCGTGGGACCCAGTACTTC.

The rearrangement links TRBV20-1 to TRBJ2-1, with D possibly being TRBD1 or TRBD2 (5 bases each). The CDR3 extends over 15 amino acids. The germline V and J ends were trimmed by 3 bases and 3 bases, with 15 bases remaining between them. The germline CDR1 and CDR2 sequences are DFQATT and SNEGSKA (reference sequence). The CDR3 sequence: CSARYGASNYNEQFF. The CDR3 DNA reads TGCAGTGCTAGGTACGGGGCGTCCAACTACAATGAGCAGTTCTTC.

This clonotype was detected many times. CDR3 DNA sequence: TGCAGTGCTAGAGATTTTACGGATGAGCAGTTCTTC. It is translated as CSARDFTDEQFF. This chain links TRBV20-1 with TRBJ2-1; no reliable D call. Germline loops: CDR1 DFQATT, CDR2 SNEGSKA (reference sequence). This CDR3 comprises 12 residues. V gave up 0 bases and J gave up 8 bases, with 8 bases separating them.

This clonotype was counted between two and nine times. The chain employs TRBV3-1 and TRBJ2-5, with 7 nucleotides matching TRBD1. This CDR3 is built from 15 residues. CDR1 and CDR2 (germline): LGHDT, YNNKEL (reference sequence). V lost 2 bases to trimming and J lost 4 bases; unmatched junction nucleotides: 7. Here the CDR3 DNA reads TGTGCCAGCAGCCAACTAGGACAGGCGGGAGAGACCCAGTACTTC. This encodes CASSQLGQAGETQYF.

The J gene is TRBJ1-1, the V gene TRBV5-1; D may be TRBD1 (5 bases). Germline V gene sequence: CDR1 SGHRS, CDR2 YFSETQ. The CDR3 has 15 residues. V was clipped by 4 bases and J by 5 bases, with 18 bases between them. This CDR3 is CASSRLALEGTEAFF. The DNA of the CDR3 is TGCGCCAGCAGCCGGCTGGCGCTGGAGGGGACTGAAGCTTTCTTT.

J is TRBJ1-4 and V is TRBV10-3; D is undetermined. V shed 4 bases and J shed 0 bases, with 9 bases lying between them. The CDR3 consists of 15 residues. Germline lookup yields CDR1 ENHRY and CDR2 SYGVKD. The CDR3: CAISADGATNEKLFF. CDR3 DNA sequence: TGTGCCATCAGTGCCGACGGGGCAACTAATGAAAAACTGTTTTTT.

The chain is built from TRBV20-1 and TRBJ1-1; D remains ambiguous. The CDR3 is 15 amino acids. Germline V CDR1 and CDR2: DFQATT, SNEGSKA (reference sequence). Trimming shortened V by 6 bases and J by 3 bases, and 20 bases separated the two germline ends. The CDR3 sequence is CSAGTLGSLYTEAFF. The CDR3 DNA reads TGCAGTGCCGGAACTTTGGGCAGCCTATACACTGAAGCTTTCTTT.

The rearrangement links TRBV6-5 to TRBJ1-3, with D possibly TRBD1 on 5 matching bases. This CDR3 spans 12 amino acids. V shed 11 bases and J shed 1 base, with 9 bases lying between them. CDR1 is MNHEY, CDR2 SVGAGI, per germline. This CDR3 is CAAGGSGNTIYF. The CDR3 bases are TGTGCCGCGGGGGGGTCTGGAAACACCATATATTTT.

CDR3 in amino acids: CSVEVASTDTQYF. CDR3 bases: TGCAGCGTTGAGGTCGCGAGTACAGATACGCAGTATTTT. V is TRBV29-1 and J is TRBJ2-3; D is unresolved. The CDR3 extends over 13 amino acids. CDR1 and CDR2 from the germline V gene are SQVTM and ANQGSEA. Deletions cut 3 bases from V and 3 bases from J, with 10 bases between.

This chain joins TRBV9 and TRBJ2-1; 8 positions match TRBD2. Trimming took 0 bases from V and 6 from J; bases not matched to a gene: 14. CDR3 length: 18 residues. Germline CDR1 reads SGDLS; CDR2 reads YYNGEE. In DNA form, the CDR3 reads TGTGCCAGCAGCGTAGCTACGGGAGGGGGACTAGGTCGCAATGAGCAGTTCTTC. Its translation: CASSVATGGGLGRNEQFF.